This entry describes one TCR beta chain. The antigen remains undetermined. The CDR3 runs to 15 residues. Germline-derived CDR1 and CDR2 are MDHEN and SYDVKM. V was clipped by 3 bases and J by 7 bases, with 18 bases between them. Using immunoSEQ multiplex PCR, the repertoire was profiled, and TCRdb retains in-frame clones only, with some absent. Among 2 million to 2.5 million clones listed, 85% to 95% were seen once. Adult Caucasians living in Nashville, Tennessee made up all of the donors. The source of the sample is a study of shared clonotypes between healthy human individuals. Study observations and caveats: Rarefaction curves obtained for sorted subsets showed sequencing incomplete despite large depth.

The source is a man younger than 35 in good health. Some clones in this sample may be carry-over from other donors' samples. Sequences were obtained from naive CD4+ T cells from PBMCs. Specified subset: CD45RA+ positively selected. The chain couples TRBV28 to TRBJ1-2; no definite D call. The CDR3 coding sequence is TGTGCCAGCAGTTTGAAGGATCGGTCAAACCGTGGCTACACCTTC. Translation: CASSLKDRSNRGYTF.